Below, 29 T cell receptor beta chains from the same sample are listed, as sequenced in a study of T cell responses to AZD1222 COVID-19 vaccine. Data came from immunoSEQ multiplex PCR; TCRdb stores just in-frame clones and leaves some out. The sample lists some 130,000 clones; roughly 90% were seen once. Sequencing used peripheral blood, obtained on day 0 of AZD1222 vaccination. Receptor source: an adult in good health.

J is TRBJ1-5 and V is TRBV19; TRBD1 might be the D (5 bases). CDR3 length equals 18 residues. CDR1 and CDR2 (germline): LNHDA, SQIVND (reference sequence). V lost 3 bases, J lost 0 bases, and 18 bases lay in between. The CDR3 spells CASSMLVRDVHSNQPQHF. CDR3 nucleotides: TGTGCCAGTAGTATGTTGGTCCGGGACGTACATAGCAATCAGCCCCAGCATTTT.

The V call is TRBV10-3, the J call TRBJ1-2; no clear D gene. Looked up from germline, CDR1 is ENHRY and CDR2 is SYGVKD. V lost 7 bases and J lost 4, with 10 bases in between. The CDR3 totals 12 residues. In DNA form, the CDR3 reads TGTGCCATCAATGGCGGCCCCTATGGCTACACCTTC. Translating gives CAINGGPYGYTF.

This clone showed up just once. The chain has TRBV11-3 and TRBJ2-2; 8 bases fit TRBD2. Germline V gene data show CDR1 as SGHNT and CDR2 as YENEEA. V lost 7 bases to trimming and J lost 3 bases; unmatched junction nucleotides: 13. The CDR3 runs to 17 residues. CDR3 nucleotide sequence: TGTGCCAGCACCGGGGGGTCTACGGGAGGGTACACCGGGGAGCTGTTTTTT. As protein: CASTGGSTGGYTGELFF.

This chain connects TRBV6-5 to TRBJ1-1; tentatively, D is TRBD1 (5 bases). This CDR3 has 15 amino acids. Germline assignment: CDR1 MNHEY and CDR2 SVGAGI. Trimming took off 6 bases at V and 0 bases at J, with 14 bases between the two ends. The CDR3 reads CASRRALRVNTEAFF. The CDR3 coding sequence is TGTGCCAGCAGACGGGCTCTCAGGGTGAACACTGAAGCTTTCTTT.

V is TRBV5-1 and J is TRBJ2-7, with D possibly called TRBD1 or TRBD2 (5 bases each). With 3 bases removed from V and 3 bases from J, the gap between germline ends came to 19 bases. This CDR3 is 16 amino acids long. CDR1 and CDR2 (germline): SGHRS, YFSETQ. CDR3 in amino acids: CASSSAYPGPIYEQYF. CDR3 DNA sequence: TGCGCCAGCAGCTCGGCCTATCCGGGACCCATCTACGAGCAGTACTTC.

The genes are TRBV6-2 or TRBV6-3 and TRBJ1-5; D not certain. Germline V gene data show CDR1 as MNHEY and CDR2 as SVGEGT. V dropped 2 bases and J dropped 3 bases, with 11 bases sitting between them. The CDR3 has 15 amino acids. The CDR3 DNA reads as TGTGCCAGCAGTTACGCGGGGAATTTCAATCAGCCCCAGCATTTT. It specifies CASSYAGNFNQPQHF.

A single count supports this clone. The chain recombines TRBV30 with TRBJ2-1, with 10 positions matching TRBD2. The trim removed 2 bases at V and 4 bases at J, leaving 5 bases unmatched. The CDR3 is made up of 15 amino acids. Germline V gene sequence: CDR1 GTSNPN, CDR2 SVGIG (reference sequence). In DNA, the CDR3 is TGTGCCTGGAGTCCGACTAGCGGGTATTACAATGAGCAGTTCTTC. This encodes CAWSPTSGYYNEQFF.

The chain recombines TRBV30 with TRBJ1-5, with 10 positions matching TRBD1. J lost 7 bases, V lost 3 bases, and 9 bases had no gene match. Germline V CDR1 and CDR2: GTSNPN, SVGIG (reference sequence). The CDR3 runs to 15 residues. The CDR3 DNA follows: TGTGCCTGGAGAGCCGGGACAGGGGACCGGCAGCCCCAGCATTTT. Its protein product is CAWRAGTGDRQPQHF.

The CDR3 region has the DNA TGTGCCAGTAGTATCGCGGCAGTAGCCTACGAGCAGTACTTC. Its translation: CASSIAAVAYEQYF. The chain carries TRBV19 and TRBJ2-7, with D unclear. Germline V gives CDR1 LNHDA, CDR2 SQIVND (reference sequence). The CDR3 is 14 amino acids. The V gene lost 3 bases and the J gene lost 2 bases, with 11 bases spanning the gap.

The sample holds a few counts of this clone. This rearrangement joins TRBV12-5 to TRBJ2-1; no firm D call. This CDR3 spans 13 amino acids. The V and J ends lost 3 bases and 10 bases respectively, with 13 bases between them. CDR1 LGHNT and CDR2 FRNRAP come from the germline V gene. The CDR3 reads CASGFAEDREQFF. In nucleotides, the CDR3 is TGTGCTAGTGGTTTCGCCGAGGATAGAGAGCAGTTCTTC. The full variable domain, its missing parts supplied by reference TRBV12-5 and TRBJ2-1, is DARVTQTPRHKVTEMGQEVTMRCQPILGHNTVFWYRQTMMQGLELLAYFRNRAPLDDSGMPKDRFSAEMPDATLATLKIQPSEPRDSAVYFCASGFAEDREQFFGPGTRLTVL.

This rearrangement joins TRBV19 to TRBJ1-5; the D gene is possibly TRBD1 (5 bases). This CDR3 has 19 amino acids. The V gene lost 6 bases and the J gene lost 0 bases, with 24 bases spanning the gap. Per germline, CDR1 LNHDA and CDR2 SQIVND (reference sequence). The CDR3 DNA is TGTGCCAGTAGGGGGGGGGAGGAACAACAGTTATATAGCAATCAGCCCCAGCATTTT. Translated: CASRGGEEQQLYSNQPQHF.

The J gene is TRBJ1-2, the V gene TRBV7-9, with TRBD1 identical over 10 bases. CDR1 is SEHNR, CDR2 FQNEAQ, per germline (reference sequence). The CDR3 runs to 16 residues. V shed 5 bases, J shed 2 bases, and the junction held 8 bases outside the gene matches. The CDR3 coding sequence is TGTGCCAGCAGCACACCGGGACAGGGGCAGAACTATGGCTACACCTTC. Its protein is CASSTPGQGQNYGYTF.

The rearrangement joins TRBV10-3 to TRBJ2-1; 9 positions agree with TRBD2. The junction had 7 bases not matched to a gene; V was cut back by 4 bases and J by 0 bases. CDR1 is ENHRY and CDR2 is SYGVKD in the germline V gene. The CDR3 length is 17 residues. CDR3: CAISGLAAMSSYNEQFF. Here the CDR3 DNA reads TGTGCCATCAGTGGACTAGCGGCCATGAGCTCCTACAATGAGCAGTTCTTC.

The gene calls are TRBV21-1 and TRBJ2-3. TRBV21-1 is a pseudogene. CDR3 length: 15 amino acids. The CDR3 nucleotides read TGTGCCAGCAGCAAAGAGCCGACCCACACAGATACGCAGTATTTT. It is translated as CASSKEPTHTDTQYF.

The chain employs TRBV6-5 and TRBJ2-7; D is possibly TRBD1 (6 bases). CDR1 MNHEY and CDR2 SVGAGI come from the germline V gene. Trimming removed 6 bases from V and 4 bases from J, with 16 bases in between. The CDR3 length is 14 residues. Written as DNA, the CDR3 is TGTGCCAGCAGCTATATGGGGGCACCATACGAGCAGTACTTC. It codes for CASSYMGAPYEQYF.

This clone was recorded a few times. CDR3 sequence reads: CASSLRDAGETQYF. In DNA, the CDR3 is TGCGCCAGCAGCCTACGTGACGCTGGAGAGACCCAGTACTTC. The chain recombines TRBV4-1 with TRBJ2-5; no clear D gene. The germline CDR1 and CDR2 sequences are MGHRA and YSYEKL. Trimming pared 4 bases from V and 4 bases from J, leaving 13 bases between. The CDR3 has 14 residues.

This clone came up once. The chain couples TRBV2 to TRBJ1-1, with 7 bases matching TRBD1. Germline V gene sequence: CDR1 SNHLY, CDR2 FYNNEI. CDR3 length equals 16 residues. J was trimmed by 5 bases and V by 7 bases; bases with no gene match: 16. The CDR3 here is CASKEGGKGVRTEAFF. The CDR3 nucleotides are TGTGCCAGCAAGGAAGGGGGCAAAGGTGTGAGAACTGAAGCTTTCTTT.

The CDR3 protein is CASSHKVGPYNEQFF. CDR3 nucleotide sequence: TGTGCCAGCAGTCACAAAGTGGGACCCTACAATGAGCAGTTCTTC. V usage is TRBV27 and J usage is TRBJ2-1, with D tentatively TRBD1 or TRBD2 (5 bases each). The V end was cut by 5 bases, the J end by 2 bases, with 13 bases between. The CDR3 extends over 15 amino acids. The germline V gene encodes CDR1 MNHEY and CDR2 SMNVEV (reference sequence).

V is TRBV19 and J is TRBJ1-5; 7 nucleotides align to TRBD1. Germline CDR1 and CDR2: LNHDA and SQIVND (reference sequence). This CDR3 has 16 residues. The junction had 11 bases not matched to a gene; V was cut back by 9 bases and J by 0 bases. CDR3 nucleotides: TGTGCCAGCAAGGGACAGTATTTCAATAGCAATCAGCCCCAGCATTTT. Residues: CASKGQYFNSNQPQHF.

The chain combines TRBV4-2 with TRBJ2-4; D perhaps matches TRBD2 (6 bases). Germline V gene data show CDR1 as LGHNA and CDR2 as YNFKEQ. CDR3 length equals 16 residues. V gave up 0 bases and J gave up 0 bases, with 9 bases separating them. The CDR3 bases are TGTGCCAGCAGCCAAGATCTAGCGCTAGCCAAAAACATTCAGTACTTC. As protein: CASSQDLALAKNIQYF.

The chain combines TRBV19 with TRBJ1-6; unclear D gene. From germline, CDR1 is LNHDA and CDR2 SQIVND (reference sequence). The CDR3 consists of 13 residues. Trimming left V 4 bases short and J 7 bases short, with 8 bases between. The CDR3 nucleotides are TGTGCCAGTAGTACACAAGTAAATTCACCCCTCCACTTT. Protein: CASSTQVNSPLHF.

J is TRBJ2-7 and V is TRBV5-1, with D perhaps matching TRBD1 or TRBD2 (5 bases each). This CDR3 is 14 amino acids long. Germline lookup yields CDR1 SGHRS and CDR2 YFSETQ. Trimming removed 6 bases at V and 2 bases at J, with 15 bases between. The CDR3 coding sequence is TGCGCCAGCACACGTGGGGACCGTACCTACGAGCAGTACTTC. It encodes CASTRGDRTYEQYF. The variable domain in full, with the rest retrieved from reference TRBV5-1 and TRBJ2-7, is KAGVTQTPRYLIKTRGQQVTLSCSPISGHRSVSWYQQTPGQGLQFLFEYFSETQRNKGNFPGRFSGRQFSNSRSEMNVSTLELGDSALYLCASTRGDRTYEQYFGPGTRLTVT.

The chain couples TRBV14 to TRBJ2-5; 7 bases agree with TRBD1. V was pared by 4 bases and J by 2 bases, with 7 bases of the junction left unmatched. In germline, CDR1 is SGHDN, CDR2 FVKESK. CDR3 size: 15 residues. The DNA for the CDR3 is TGTGCCAGCAGCCCCTGGGACAGAGATCAAGAGACCCAGTACTTC. Translated: CASSPWDRDQETQYF.

The rearrangement uses TRBV5-4 and TRBJ2-7; perhaps TRBD2 as D (7 bases). Germline V gene data show CDR1 as SGHNT and CDR2 as YYREEE (reference sequence). This CDR3 region has 14 residues. Trimming took off 7 bases at V and 3 bases at J, with 17 bases between the two ends. The DNA for the CDR3 is TGTGCCAGCGCCCCCGCCGGGGGGCTCTACGAGCAGTACTTC. It is translated as CASAPAGGLYEQYF.

The rearrangement uses TRBV2 and TRBJ1-1; D not resolved. Germline CDR1 and CDR2: SNHLY and FYNNEI. This CDR3 contains 14 residues. Trimming removed 4 bases at V and 0 bases at J, with 9 bases between. In DNA, the CDR3 is TGTGCCAGCAGTGCGGAGGTCGTGAACACTGAAGCTTTCTTT. Amino acids: CASSAEVVNTEAFF. Variable domain in full (rest from reference TRBV2 and TRBJ1-1): EPEVTQTPSHQVTQMGQEVILRCVPISNHLYFYWYRQILGQKVEFLVSFYNNEISEKSEIFDDQFSVERPDGSNFTLKIRSTKLEDSAMYFCASSAEVVNTEAFFGQGTRLTVV.

This sequence joins TRBV30 and TRBJ1-1, with D maybe TRBD1 (6 bases). CDR1 GTSNPN and CDR2 SVGIG come from the germline V gene (reference sequence). V was pared by 3 bases and J by 4 bases, with 12 bases between. CDR3 length: 13 amino acids. The CDR3 DNA reads TGTGCCTGGAGCCTACAGGGACTCACTGAAGCTTTCTTT. This translates into CAWSLQGLTEAFF. Full variable domain (rest looked up from reference TRBV30 and TRBJ1-1): SQTIHQWPATLVQPVGSPLSLECTVEGTSNPNLYWYRQAAGRGLQLLFYSVGIGQISSEVPQNLSASRPQDRQFILSSKKLLLSDSGFYLCAWSLQGLTEAFFGQGTRLTVV.

V usage is TRBV28 and J usage is TRBJ2-2; D is uncertain. Trimming stripped 2 bases from V and 5 bases from J, with 9 bases between. Germline values: CDR1 MDHEN, CDR2 SYDVKM. The CDR3 is 14 amino acids. The CDR3 loop is CASSLILETGELFF. The CDR3 DNA sequence: TGTGCCAGCAGTTTAATTCTAGAGACCGGGGAGCTGTTTTTT.

The chain combines TRBV27 with TRBJ1-1, with 8 bases identical to TRBD1. V lost 6 bases to trimming and J lost 6 bases; unmatched junction nucleotides: 6. The CDR3 totals 13 residues. Germline V gene data show CDR1 as MNHEY and CDR2 as SMNVEV (reference sequence). The DNA for the CDR3 is TGTGCCAGCAGACCAACAGGGGGTGCTGAAGCTTTCTTT. Translating it yields CASRPTGGAEAFF.

The rearrangement links TRBV23-1 to TRBJ2-1; 12 bases are a match to TRBD1. TRBV23-1 is sorted into the ORF group, with uncertain function. V was pared by 5 bases and J by 2 bases, with 10 bases of the junction left unmatched. There are 18 residues in the CDR3. CDR3: CASSTGTGGIRAYNEQFF. The DNA of the CDR3 is TGCGCCAGCAGTACCGGGACAGGGGGCATTCGGGCCTACAATGAGCAGTTCTTC.